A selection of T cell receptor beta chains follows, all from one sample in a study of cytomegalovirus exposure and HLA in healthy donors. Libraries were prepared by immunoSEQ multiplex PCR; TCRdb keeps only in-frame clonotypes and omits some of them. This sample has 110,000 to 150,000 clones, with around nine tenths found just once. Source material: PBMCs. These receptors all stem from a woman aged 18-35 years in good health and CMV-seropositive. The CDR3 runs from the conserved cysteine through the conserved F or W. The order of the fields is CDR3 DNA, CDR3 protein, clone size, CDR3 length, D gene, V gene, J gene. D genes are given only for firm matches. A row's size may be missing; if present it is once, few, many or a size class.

CDR3nt: TGTGCCAGCAGTGATAGGCTTGACAGCTCCTACGAGCAGTACTTC
CDR3aa: CASSDRLDSSYEQYF
abundance: -
len: 15
d_gene: -
v_gene: TRBV6-1
j_gene: TRBJ2-7

CDR3nt: TGTGCCAGCAGTGGCGACAGGGCTCGGGCCGGGGAGCTGTTTTTT
CDR3aa: CASSGDRARAGELFF
abundance: -
len: 15
d_gene: TRBD1
v_gene: TRBV2
j_gene: TRBJ2-2

CDR3nt: TGCGCCAGCAGCTTAATAAGACAGGGAAGGTTCGTACACACTGAAGCTTTCTTT
CDR3aa: CASSLIRQGRFVHTEAFF
abundance: -
len: 18
d_gene: TRBD1
v_gene: TRBV5-1
j_gene: TRBJ1-1

CDR3nt: TGTGCCAGCAGTTTACTCACGGCGGATTCACCCCTCCACTTT
CDR3aa: CASSLLTADSPLHF
abundance: -
len: 14
d_gene: -
v_gene: TRBV28
j_gene: TRBJ1-6

CDR3nt: TGCAGCCTGATAGGGGCAGATACGCAGTATTTT
CDR3aa: CSLIGADTQYF
abundance: -
len: 11
d_gene: -
v_gene: TRBV20-1
j_gene: TRBJ2-3

CDR3nt: TGTGCCAGCAGCGGACAGGGGACGGCTAACTATGGCTACACCTTC
CDR3aa: CASSGQGTANYGYTF
abundance: -
len: 15
d_gene: TRBD1
v_gene: TRBV5-6
j_gene: TRBJ1-2

CDR3nt: TGCGCCAGCAGCAGAGGGACATTTAACTATGGCTACACCTTC
CDR3aa: CASSRGTFNYGYTF
abundance: -
len: 14
d_gene: -
v_gene: TRBV5-1
j_gene: TRBJ1-2

CDR3nt: TGTGCCAGCTCACCCGACAGGGCTGGCTACACCTTC
CDR3aa: CASSPDRAGYTF
abundance: few
len: 12
d_gene: TRBD1
v_gene: TRBV18
j_gene: TRBJ1-2

CDR3nt: TGTGCCAGCAGCTTGCTAGGGGTTGAAGCTTTCTTT
CDR3aa: CASSLLGVEAFF
abundance: -
len: 12
d_gene: -
v_gene: TRBV5-6
j_gene: TRBJ1-1

CDR3nt: TGTGCCAGCAGCAGCCCGACACAGGGTACTCATGGCTACACCTTC
CDR3aa: CASSSPTQGTHGYTF
abundance: -
len: 15
d_gene: -
v_gene: TRBV14
j_gene: TRBJ1-2

CDR3nt: TGTGCCAGCAGCTTGGCACCGGGGGTCGGCAATGAGCAGTTCTTC
CDR3aa: CASSLAPGVGNEQFF
abundance: medium-sized
len: 15
d_gene: -
v_gene: TRBV5-4
j_gene: TRBJ2-1

CDR3nt: TGTGCCACCAGCAGAGAGAGGGGGGGGCGGGAGCTGTTTTTT
CDR3aa: CATSRERGGRELFF
abundance: -
len: 14
d_gene: -
v_gene: TRBV15
j_gene: TRBJ2-2

CDR3nt: TGCGCCAGCAGCCGTTCCCAGGAAGAGACCCAGTACTTC
CDR3aa: CASSRSQEETQYF
abundance: -
len: 13
d_gene: -
v_gene: TRBV5-1
j_gene: TRBJ2-5

CDR3nt: TGTGCCAGCAGCCCCAGCTCCTACGAGCAGTACTTC
CDR3aa: CASSPSSYEQYF
abundance: once
len: 12
d_gene: -
v_gene: TRBV7-9
j_gene: TRBJ2-7

CDR3nt: TGTGCCAGCAGCTTAGAGACTAGCGGGAGTAATGAGCAGTTCTTC
CDR3aa: CASSLETSGSNEQFF
abundance: -
len: 15
d_gene: TRBD2
v_gene: TRBV11-3
j_gene: TRBJ2-1

CDR3nt: TGTGCCAGCAGTTTGTCCCTGGTTAGCGGGATAGCAGATACGCAGTATTTT
CDR3aa: CASSLSLVSGIADTQYF
abundance: once
len: 17
d_gene: TRBD2
v_gene: TRBV27
j_gene: TRBJ2-3

CDR3nt: TGTGCCAGCACCATACGACAGGGATTGGGCACCGGGGAGCTGTTTTTT
CDR3aa: CASTIRQGLGTGELFF
abundance: -
len: 16
d_gene: TRBD1
v_gene: TRBV7-2
j_gene: TRBJ2-2

CDR3nt: TGTGCCAGCAGTGATAAGCAGGGCCCCTACAATGAGCAGTTCTTC
CDR3aa: CASSDKQGPYNEQFF
abundance: -
len: 15
d_gene: -
v_gene: TRBV6-4
j_gene: TRBJ2-1

CDR3nt: TGTGCCAGCAGTGCCTCAGGGGCTTCCTACTACGAGCAGTACTTC
CDR3aa: CASSASGASYYEQYF
abundance: -
len: 15
d_gene: -
v_gene: TRBV6-1
j_gene: TRBJ2-7

CDR3nt: TGTGCCAGTCGTAGACTAGCGGGAACCCTCAATGAGCAGTTCTTC
CDR3aa: CASRRLAGTLNEQFF
abundance: -
len: 15
d_gene: TRBD2
v_gene: TRBV19
j_gene: TRBJ2-1

CDR3nt: TGTGCCAGCGGGCGGGCTAACTATGGCTACACCTTC
CDR3aa: CASGRANYGYTF
abundance: -
len: 12
d_gene: -
v_gene: TRBV28
j_gene: TRBJ1-2

CDR3nt: TGTGCCAGCGGGACTAGCGGGGGGGTGCGTTTCTCCTACGAGCAGTACTTC
CDR3aa: CASGTSGGVRFSYEQYF
abundance: -
len: 17
d_gene: TRBD2
v_gene: TRBV27
j_gene: TRBJ2-7

CDR3nt: TGCGCCAGCACTTGGCTAGCGGCCCAAAGCTCCTACAATGAGCAGTTCTTC
CDR3aa: CASTWLAAQSSYNEQFF
abundance: -
len: 17
d_gene: TRBD2
v_gene: TRBV5-1
j_gene: TRBJ2-1

CDR3nt: TGTGCCAGCAGGTCCCCGTGGAGGGCGGAAGGGGACACTGAAGCTTTCTTT
CDR3aa: CASRSPWRAEGDTEAFF
abundance: -
len: 17
d_gene: -
v_gene: TRBV27
j_gene: TRBJ1-1

CDR3nt: TGTGCCAGCAGCTATTACAATCAGCCCCAGCATTTT
CDR3aa: CASSYYNQPQHF
abundance: -
len: 12
d_gene: -
v_gene: TRBV5-6
j_gene: TRBJ1-5

CDR3nt: TGTGCCAGCAGCCCAGACAGGCCCCCAGAGACCCAGTACTTC
CDR3aa: CASSPDRPPETQYF
abundance: -
len: 14
d_gene: -
v_gene: TRBV7-3
j_gene: TRBJ2-5

CDR3nt: TGTGCCAGCAGCTTAGTTCCCCAACAAGAGACCCAGTACTTC
CDR3aa: CASSLVPQQETQYF
abundance: -
len: 14
d_gene: -
v_gene: TRBV11-2
j_gene: TRBJ2-5

CDR3nt: TGTGCCAGTAGTCATGTGGCCGCCGGAGAGGCTGAAGCTTTCTTT
CDR3aa: CASSHVAAGEAEAFF
abundance: once
len: 15
d_gene: -
v_gene: TRBV19
j_gene: TRBJ1-1

CDR3nt: TGTGCCAGCAGCGGAACTAGCGGGCGCTCCTACGAGCAGTACTTC
CDR3aa: CASSGTSGRSYEQYF
abundance: -
len: 15
d_gene: TRBD2
v_gene: TRBV7-2
j_gene: TRBJ2-7

CDR3nt: TGTGCCAGTAGCAAACTAGCGGGGGTCCAAGAGACCCAGTACTTC
CDR3aa: CASSKLAGVQETQYF
abundance: -
len: 15
d_gene: TRBD2
v_gene: TRBV19
j_gene: TRBJ2-5

CDR3nt: TGTGCCATCAGCCGCGATGGACAGGGAAACGAGCAGTACTTC
CDR3aa: CAISRDGQGNEQYF
abundance: once
len: 14
d_gene: TRBD1
v_gene: TRBV10-3
j_gene: TRBJ2-7

CDR3nt: TGTGCCACCAGCAGAGGACAGAACTATGGCTACACCTTC
CDR3aa: CATSRGQNYGYTF
abundance: many
len: 13
d_gene: -
v_gene: TRBV15
j_gene: TRBJ1-2

CDR3nt: TGCGCCAGCAACCGGGACGGGGGTAATGAAAAACTGTTTTTT
CDR3aa: CASNRDGGNEKLFF
abundance: -
len: 14
d_gene: -
v_gene: TRBV5-1
j_gene: TRBJ1-4

CDR3nt: TGTGCCAGCAGCTTATGGGGGCCCCCCACAGATACGCAGTATTTT
CDR3aa: CASSLWGPPTDTQYF
abundance: -
len: 15
d_gene: -
v_gene: TRBV7-3
j_gene: TRBJ2-3

CDR3nt: TGTGCCAGCAGCGGTGCGGGGGCTTTAAACATTCAGTACTTC
CDR3aa: CASSGAGALNIQYF
abundance: -
len: 14
d_gene: -
v_gene: TRBV9
j_gene: TRBJ2-4

CDR3nt: TGTGCCACCAGCAGGGCCAGGGAGGCCCCCTACGAGCAGTACTTC
CDR3aa: CATSRAREAPYEQYF
abundance: -
len: 15
d_gene: -
v_gene: TRBV15
j_gene: TRBJ2-7

CDR3nt: TGTGCCAGCAGCTTTACAGGGGTGCCAGATACGCAGTATTTT
CDR3aa: CASSFTGVPDTQYF
abundance: -
len: 14
d_gene: TRBD1
v_gene: TRBV11-2
j_gene: TRBJ2-3

CDR3nt: TGTGCCAGCGCTAGACGGACTAGCGGGAGAAATGAGCAGTTCTTC
CDR3aa: CASARRTSGRNEQFF
abundance: -
len: 15
d_gene: TRBD2
v_gene: TRBV28
j_gene: TRBJ2-1

CDR3nt: TGTGCCAGCAGCCAAGTAAAAAACATTCAGTACTTC
CDR3aa: CASSQVKNIQYF
abundance: -
len: 12
d_gene: -
v_gene: TRBV14
j_gene: TRBJ2-4

CDR3nt: TGTGCCTGGAGTGTACTCCGACAGGGACTTGAAGCTTTCTTT
CDR3aa: CAWSVLRQGLEAFF
abundance: -
len: 14
d_gene: TRBD1
v_gene: TRBV30
j_gene: TRBJ1-1

CDR3nt: TGTGCCAGCAGCTTGGTGTTTGAGGATGGAAACACCATATATTTT
CDR3aa: CASSLVFEDGNTIYF
abundance: -
len: 15
d_gene: -
v_gene: TRBV5-8
j_gene: TRBJ1-3

CDR3nt: TGTGCCAGCAGCTCACCCCGGGGTCCGGCGGCGCAGTATTTT
CDR3aa: CASSSPRGPAAQYF
abundance: -
len: 14
d_gene: -
v_gene: TRBV5-4
j_gene: TRBJ2-3